This passage covers 22 T cell receptor beta chains from one sample sequenced in a study of T-cell reconstitution after alpha-beta-depleted transplantation in children. Unique molecular identifiers tagged the TCRbeta library. TCRdb independently ran MiXCR on the PCR reads; one entry per CDR3 protein. The sample records hundreds of thousands of distinct CDR3 sequences, around 12% being singletons. The sample was PBMCs, taken before TCRalphabeta/CD19-depleted stem cell transplant. The receptors derive from a girl aged 2-9 years with congenital amegakaryocytic thrombocytopenia, due to receive a stem cell transplant.

The chain combines TRBV7-2 with TRBJ2-4; D is possibly TRBD1 (6 bases). Trimming removed 3 bases from V and 1 base from J, with 10 bases in between. CDR3 length: 15 amino acids. Germline V gene sequence: CDR1 SGHTA, CDR2 FQGNSA. CDR3 region: CASSFGTWAKNIQYF. The CDR3 coding sequence is TGTGCCAGCAGCTTCGGGACATGGGCCAAAAACATTCAGTACTTC.

This clonotype was picked up many times. The CDR3: CSARDVTGLPYEQYF. The CDR3 DNA is TGCAGTGCTAGAGATGTAACGGGACTTCCCTACGAGCAGTACTTC. The V gene is TRBV20-1, the J gene TRBJ2-7; maybe TRBD2 (6 bases). The CDR3 totals 15 residues. Germline-derived CDR1 and CDR2 are DFQATT and SNEGSKA (reference sequence). Trimming pared 0 bases from V and 2 bases from J, leaving 14 bases between.

This clonotype showed up just a few times. Relative to the germline gene, one junction end is altered; a read error may explain this. This chain connects TRBV7-9 to TRBJ2-5; D gene unclear. Per the germline V gene, CDR1 is SEHNR and CDR2 is FQNEAQ (reference sequence). The CDR3 loop spans 14 amino acids. The CDR3: CASSLGDPQGTQYF. CDR3 DNA sequence: TGTGCCAGCAGCTTAGGCGACCCGCAAGGGACCCAGTACTTC.

There are many counts of this clonotype. The V gene is TRBV28, the J gene TRBJ2-7; the D gene could be TRBD1 or TRBD2 (5 bases each). Per germline, CDR1 MDHEN and CDR2 SYDVKM. V shed 6 bases and J shed 2 bases, with 17 bases lying between them. CDR3 length equals 15 residues. CDR3 loop: CASSLRGTLTYEQYF. CDR3 nucleotides: TGTGCCAGCAGCCTGAGGGGCACTCTCACCTACGAGCAGTACTTC.

This clonotype was observed a few times. The J gene is TRBJ2-1, the V gene TRBV20-1; TRBD1 agrees at 8 bases. This CDR3 region has 15 residues. V lost 6 bases to trimming and J lost 4 bases; unmatched junction nucleotides: 11. Germline CDR1 and CDR2: DFQATT and SNEGSKA (reference sequence). The CDR3 DNA follows: TGCAGTGCCCTAACCAGGGGACAGGCTTACAATGAGCAGTTCTTC. Translation gives CSALTRGQAYNEQFF.

This clonotype was counted between two and nine times. For the CDR3, the DNA is TGCAGTGCTAGTATTAGCGGGAGATCAGATACGCAGTATTTT. It translates to CSASISGRSDTQYF. The V call is TRBV20-1, the J call TRBJ2-3; 9 bases align to TRBD2. V lost 3 bases, J lost 4 bases, and 5 bases stayed unmatched. Germline CDR1 reads DFQATT; CDR2 reads SNEGSKA (reference sequence). CDR3 length: 14 amino acids.

This clonotype was detected a few times. The genes are TRBV29-1 and TRBJ2-3; D assignment may be TRBD1 or TRBD2 (7 bases each). The CDR3 consists of 15 residues. V lost 8 bases and J lost 2, with 20 bases in between. Per germline, CDR1 SQVTM and CDR2 ANQGSEA. This CDR3 reads CSTEGASGLTDTQYF. CDR3 DNA: TGCAGCACAGAGGGGGCTAGCGGCCTCACAGATACGCAGTATTTT.

The genes are TRBV7-3 and TRBJ2-6; tentative D call: TRBD1 (5 bases). CDR3 size: 17 residues. The germline CDR1 and CDR2 sequences are SGHTA and FQGTGA. Trimming cost V 0 bases and J 0 bases, with 9 bases left between them. This CDR3 is CASSLTGVFSGANVLTF. As DNA, the CDR3 is TGTGCCAGCAGCTTAACAGGGGTCTTCTCTGGGGCCAACGTCCTGACTTTC.

In this sample, this clonotype turned up many times. V gene TRBV20-1 combines with J gene TRBJ2-3; either TRBD1 or TRBD2 may supply D (6 bases each). Germline assignment: CDR1 DFQATT and CDR2 SNEGSKA (reference sequence). Between the trimmed V and J ends, which lost 5 bases and 4 bases, there was a span of 10 bases. The CDR3 runs 12 residues. Here the CDR3 reads CSAEGGSDTQYF. CDR3 nucleotides: TGCAGTGCTGAGGGGGGCTCAGATACGCAGTATTTT.

The gene calls are TRBV3-1 and TRBJ2-2; 7 positions match TRBD2. CDR1 LGHDT and CDR2 YNNKEL come from the germline V gene (reference sequence). V lost 4 bases to trimming and J lost 5 bases; unmatched junction nucleotides: 10. The CDR3 is 16 amino acids. The DNA for the CDR3 is TGTGCCAGCAGCCTCTTAGCAAGCGGGAAGACCGGGGAGCTGTTTTTT. Translation: CASSLLASGKTGELFF.

In its sample, this clonotype was seen many times. The chain links TRBV24-1 to TRBJ2-1; 9 positions match TRBD1. This CDR3 contains 17 residues. Germline loops: CDR1 KGHDR, CDR2 SFDVKD. Trimming at V came to 1 base and at J to 4 bases, leaving 7 bases not matched to a gene. The CDR3 loop reads CATSDFSPGQGYNEQFF. The CDR3, as DNA: TGTGCCACCAGTGATTTTTCCCCGGGACAGGGTTACAATGAGCAGTTCTTC.

In its sample, this clonotype was seen many times. The V call is TRBV4-1, the J call TRBJ1-2; weak D call: TRBD1 (5 bases). Germline CDR1 and CDR2: MGHRA and YSYEKL. Deletions cut 4 bases from V and 4 bases from J, with 13 bases between. The CDR3 loop spans 14 amino acids. The CDR3 DNA reads TGCGCCAGCAGCCTCAGACAGATAGCCTATGGCTACACCTTC. Protein product: CASSLRQIAYGYTF.

This clonotype was seen a single time. A junction end diverges from the germline sequence, so it may reflect a read error. The chain combines TRBV12-3 or TRBV12-4 with TRBJ2-1; no clear D. The CDR3 spans 15 residues. The CDR3 region has the DNA TGTGCCAGCACTTTAGTCATTTCCTCCTACAATGAGCAGTTCTTC. Its protein is CASTLVISSYNEQFF.

This clonotype has a handful of counts. Here the CDR3 reads CASSQDLLGSSYEQYF. CDR3 nucleotide sequence: TGCGCCAGCAGCCAAGATTTACTAGGGAGCTCCTACGAGCAGTACTTC. The chain recombines TRBV4-1 with TRBJ2-7; D perhaps matches TRBD2 (5 bases). This CDR3 region has 16 residues. The ends were cut back, 0 bases at V and 0 bases at J, with 12 bases in the middle. The germline V gene encodes CDR1 MGHRA and CDR2 YSYEKL.

This clonotype came up many times. The chain recombines TRBV28 with TRBJ2-1, with TRBD2 matching over 7 bases. Germline trimming cut 6 bases from V and 8 bases from J; bases unmatched to any gene: 13. Looked up from germline, CDR1 is MDHEN and CDR2 is SYDVKM. CDR3 length: 15 residues. The CDR3 sequence: CASRRGLVRPDEQFF. CDR3 DNA: TGTGCCAGCAGACGAGGACTAGTTCGACCCGATGAGCAGTTCTTC.

This chain connects TRBV7-9 to TRBJ1-1; 7 bases map to TRBD1. This CDR3 spans 14 amino acids. V lost 5 bases and J lost 3; bases outside the gene matches: 6. Germline V CDR1 and CDR2: SEHNR, FQNEAQ (reference sequence). As DNA, the CDR3 is TGTGCCAGCAGCGAACGACAGGGCCACACTGAAGCTTTCTTT. Its translation: CASSERQGHTEAFF.

This clonotype was counted ten times or more. The V gene is TRBV6-1, the J gene TRBJ2-3; the match to TRBD2 covers 10 bases. Germline V gene sequence: CDR1 MNHNS, CDR2 SASEGT. The CDR3 consists of 15 residues. The J segment lost 2 bases and the V segment lost 6 bases, leaving 5 bases of the junction unmatched. The CDR3 is CASSGAGGVTDTQYF. DNA for the CDR3: TGTGCCAGCAGCGGAGCGGGAGGGGTCACAGATACGCAGTATTTT.

This clonotype has a count of ten or more. The chain employs TRBV20-1 and TRBJ2-3; D is perhaps TRBD2 (6 bases). Looked up from germline, CDR1 is DFQATT and CDR2 is SNEGSKA (reference sequence). The CDR3 loop spans 16 amino acids. Trimming removed 0 bases from V and 2 bases from J, with 15 bases in between. The CDR3 protein is CSARDPVSGTTDTQYF. CDR3 nucleotides: TGCAGTGCTAGAGATCCGGTTAGCGGAACCACAGATACGCAGTATTTT.

This clonotype was picked up a small number of times. The chain links TRBV24-1 to TRBJ2-1; 9 positions agree with TRBD2. The ends lost 3 bases at V and 7 bases at J; junction bases unmatched: 6. The germline V gene has CDR1 KGHDR and CDR2 SFDVKD. The CDR3 is made up of 15 amino acids. Written as DNA, the CDR3 is TGTGCCACCAGTGATCCTAGCGGGATACGTAATGAGCAGTTCTTC. Its translation: CATSDPSGIRNEQFF.

The DNA of the CDR3 is TGTGCCAGCAGCCCTCCCGGGCAGGTGAACACCGGGGAGCTGTTTTTT. This codes for CASSPPGQVNTGELFF. The chain carries TRBV7-9 and TRBJ2-2; D uncertain. V was pared by 5 bases and J by 1 base, with 14 bases between. The CDR3 is 16 residues long. CDR1 and CDR2 from the germline V gene are SEHNR and FQNEAQ (reference sequence).

J is TRBJ2-2 and V is TRBV11-2; TRBD2 might be the D (5 bases). Germline V gives CDR1 SGHAT, CDR2 FQNNGV. The CDR3 runs to 15 residues. Trimming took off 2 bases at V and 3 bases at J, with 10 bases between the two ends. CDR3 sequence reads: CASSLSGWDTGELFF. The DNA for the CDR3 is TGTGCCAGCAGCTTATCGGGATGGGACACCGGGGAGCTGTTTTTT.

This clonotype has a handful of counts. The rearrangement uses TRBV7-9 and TRBJ2-7; D not certain. This CDR3 contains 14 residues. The V end lost 1 base, the J end lost 5 bases, and 12 bases lay between the germline ends. Germline lookup yields CDR1 SEHNR and CDR2 FQNEAQ (reference sequence). The CDR3 bases are TGTGCCAGCAGCTTAGTTCTGGGGTCCCACGAGCAGTACTTC. It codes for CASSLVLGSHEQYF. Full variable domain (outside the CDR3, taken from reference TRBV7-9 and TRBJ2-7): DTGVSQNPRHKITKRGQNVTFRCDPISEHNRLYWYRQTLGQGPEFLTYFQNEAQLEKSRLLSDRFSAERPKGSFSTLEIQRTEQGDSAMYLCASSLVLGSHEQYFGPGTRLTVT.